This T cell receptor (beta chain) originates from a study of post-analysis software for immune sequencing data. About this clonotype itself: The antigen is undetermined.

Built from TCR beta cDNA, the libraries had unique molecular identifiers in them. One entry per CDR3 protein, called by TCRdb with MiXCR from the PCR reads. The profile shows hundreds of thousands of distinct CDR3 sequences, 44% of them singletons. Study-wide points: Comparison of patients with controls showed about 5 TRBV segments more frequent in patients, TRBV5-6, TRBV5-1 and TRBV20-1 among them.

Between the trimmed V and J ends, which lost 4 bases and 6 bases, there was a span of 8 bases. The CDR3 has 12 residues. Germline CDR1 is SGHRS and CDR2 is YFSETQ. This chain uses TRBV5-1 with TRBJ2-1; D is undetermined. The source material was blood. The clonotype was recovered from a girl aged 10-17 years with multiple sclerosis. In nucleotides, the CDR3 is TGCGCCAGCAGCCCCCAGATCAATGAGCAGTTCTTC. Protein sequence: CASSPQINEQFF.